This section outlines one T cell receptor (beta chain) sequence together with its context. Its antigen is unidentified. V shed 8 bases and J 4 bases; nucleotides not matched to a gene: 11. The CDR3 is 16 amino acids. Germline assignment: CDR1 SGHVS and CDR2 FQNEAQ. This sample was included in a study of cytomegalovirus exposure and HLA in healthy donors. The study's findings and limits: According to a later analysis, donors in an Asian-associated ancestry cluster reportedly had fewer N-insertions than the roughly 670-donor mean.

Amplification used 60 Vbeta primers and 13 Jbeta primers. Measured with immunoSEQ multiplex PCR; TCRdb has only the in-frame clones, and not every one. The sample has 130,000 to 150,000 clones, 76% seen once. The sample consisted of PBMCs. The source of this sequence is a man younger than 35 in good health and CMV-seronegative. This chain uses TRBV7-8 with TRBJ1-5; 10 bases align to TRBD1. Written as DNA, the CDR3 is TGTGCCAGCGGGCTCTCGGGACAGGGGAGGAATCAGCCCCAGCATTTT. This translates into CASGLSGQGRNQPQHF. The full variable domain, in which reference TRBV7-8 and TRBJ1-5 provide the parts outside the CDR3, is GAGVSQSPRYKVAKRGQDVALRCDPISGHVSLFWYQQALGQGPEFLTYFQNEAQLDKSGLPSDRFFAERPEGSVSTLKIQRTQQEDSAVYLCASGLSGQGRNQPQHFGDGTRLSIL.